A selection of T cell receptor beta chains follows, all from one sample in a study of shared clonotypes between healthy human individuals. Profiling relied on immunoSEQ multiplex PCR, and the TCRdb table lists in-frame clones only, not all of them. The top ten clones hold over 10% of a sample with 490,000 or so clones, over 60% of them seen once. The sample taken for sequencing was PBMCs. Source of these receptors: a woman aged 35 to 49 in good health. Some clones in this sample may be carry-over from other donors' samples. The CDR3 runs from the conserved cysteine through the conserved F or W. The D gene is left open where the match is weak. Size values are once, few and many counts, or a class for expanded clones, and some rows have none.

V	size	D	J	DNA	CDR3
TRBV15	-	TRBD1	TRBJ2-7	TGTGCCACCAGCAGGCCGGGACAGGAGTCCTACGAGCAGTACTTC	CATSRPGQESYEQYF
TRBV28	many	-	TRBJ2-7	TGTGCCAGCAGTTTATGGGGATACGAGCAGTACTTC	CASSLWGYEQYF
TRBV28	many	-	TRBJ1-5	TGTGCCAGCAGCACAAACGTCGCCTTTGGCAATCAGCCCCAGCATTTT	CASSTNVAFGNQPQHF
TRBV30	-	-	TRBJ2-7	TGTGCCTGGAGTTTTTCAGGTCTCGAGCAGTACTTC	CAWSFSGLEQYF
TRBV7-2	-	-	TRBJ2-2	TGTGCCAGCAGTAGGACACAGATCGGGGAGCTGTTTTTT	CASSRTQIGELFF
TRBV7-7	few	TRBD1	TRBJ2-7	TGTGCTAGCAGCCCCGGGACAGCTACCTACGAGCAGTACTTC	CASSPGTATYEQYF
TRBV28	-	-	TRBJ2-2	TGTGCCAGTTCGACGGGGGAGAACACCGGGGAGCTGTTTTTT	CASSTGENTGELFF
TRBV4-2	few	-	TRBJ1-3	TGTGCCAGCAGCGTCCTACAGGGACCCTCTGGAAACACCATATATTTT	CASSVLQGPSGNTIYF
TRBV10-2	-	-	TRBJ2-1	TGCGCCAGCGCGTTTGGCGCGGGCAGGGGACCCAATGAGCAGTTCTTC	CASAFGAGRGPNEQFF
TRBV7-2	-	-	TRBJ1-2	TGTGCCAGCAGCTTAGATGGGGGAAGCTATGGCTACACCTTC	CASSLDGGSYGYTF
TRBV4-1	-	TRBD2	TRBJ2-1	TGCGCCAGCAGCCAAGACGAGACTAGCGGGAGTGTAAGGTTCTTC	CASSQDETSGSVRFF
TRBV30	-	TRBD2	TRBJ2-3	TGTGCCTGGAGTTGGAATAGCGGGAGCACAGATACGCAGTATTTT	CAWSWNSGSTDTQYF
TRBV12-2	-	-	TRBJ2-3	TGCGCAAGTCGCTTATGGCCTAGCCCCGGCCTTAGGGATACGCAGTATTTT	CASRLWPSPGLRDTQYF
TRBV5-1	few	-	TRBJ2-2	TGCGCCAGCAGCTTGGCGGGAGTCGAAACCGGGGAGCTGTTTTTT	CASSLAGVETGELFF
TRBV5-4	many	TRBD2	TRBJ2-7	TGTGCCAGCACCGATGGGCTAGCGGCGGAGCAGTACTTC	CASTDGLAAEQYF
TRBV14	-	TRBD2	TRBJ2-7	TGTGCCAGCAGCCAGGTCGGGACTAGCGGATACGAGCAGTACTTC	CASSQVGTSGYEQYF
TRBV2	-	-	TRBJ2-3	TGTGCCAGCAGTGAATTAGGGGAAGTAGCGAGCACAGATACGCAGTATTTT	CASSELGEVASTDTQYF
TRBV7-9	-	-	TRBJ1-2	TGTGCCAGCAGCTTAAAGGGAGAAGGCTACACCTTC	CASSLKGEGYTF
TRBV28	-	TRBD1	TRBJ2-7	TGTGCCAGCAGTACAGAACGGGACAGGGGTAGAGAGCAGTACTTC	CASSTERDRGREQYF
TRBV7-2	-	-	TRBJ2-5	TGTGTCAGCAGCTCGCCGACTAGAGGCGGGGAGACCCAGTACTTC	CVSSSPTRGGETQYF